The rows below give T cell receptor beta chains drawn from one sample of a study of PD-1 blockade in classical Hodgkin lymphoma. Profiled with immunoSEQ multiplex PCR; TCRdb holds only in-frame clones, not every one. The sample shows about 30,000 clones, 70% to 75% of them seen only once. Sample: peripheral blood mononuclear cells (PBMCs), taken before the second cycle of nivolumab. These receptor sequences come from a human donor with classical Hodgkin lymphoma. The CDR3 runs from the conserved cysteine through the conserved F or W. D genes are given only for firm matches. Clone size, where shown, is once, few, many, or a class for clones that have expanded.

TRBV2	TRBD2	TRBJ2-5	NA	14	CASSVRSGGETQYF	TGTGCCAGCAGTGTCCGCAGCGGGGGTGAGACCCAGTACTTC
TRBV25-1	NA	TRBJ1-1	NA	12	CASTNGPREAFF	TGTGCCAGCACTAACGGTCCCCGGGAAGCTTTCTTT
TRBV6-6	NA	TRBJ2-2	NA	15	CASSYAGTHTGELFF	TGTGCCAGCAGTTACGCCGGGACGCACACCGGGGAGCTGTTTTTT
TRBV6-5	NA	TRBJ2-7	NA	14	CASRGGSWTYEQYF	TGTGCCAGCAGGGGAGGCAGTTGGACCTACGAGCAGTACTTC
TRBV15	NA	TRBJ1-4	NA	13	CATSRDQGEKLFF	TGTGCCACCAGCAGAGATCAAGGTGAAAAACTGTTTTTT
TRBV4-1	TRBD2	TRBJ2-7	NA	16	CASSQEPGLAGHLQYF	TGCGCCAGCAGCCAAGAACCGGGACTAGCGGGCCACCTGCAGTACTTC
TRBV30	TRBD1	TRBJ1-2	NA	14	CAWTIHGTGSGYTF	TGTGCCTGGACGATACATGGGACAGGGAGCGGCTACACCTTC
TRBV5-1	TRBD1	TRBJ2-1	few	16	CASSGGTGDWDNEQFF	TGCGCCAGCAGCGGGGGGACAGGGGATTGGGACAATGAGCAGTTCTTC
TRBV5-6	NA	TRBJ1-4	NA	15	CASSLAGTSNEKLFF	TGTGCCAGCAGCTTGGCAGGAACTAGTAATGAAAAACTGTTTTTT
TRBV4-3	NA	TRBJ1-1	NA	15	CASSLSPGDYTEAFF	TGCGCCAGCAGCCTCTCACCAGGGGATTATACTGAAGCTTTCTTT
TRBV27	NA	TRBJ1-4	medium-sized	14	CASSADSRGEKLFF	TGTGCCAGCAGTGCCGACAGCCGCGGTGAAAAACTGTTTTTT
TRBV27	TRBD2	TRBJ2-5	NA	14	CASSLRTSIETQYF	TGTGCCAGCAGTTTAAGGACTAGCATCGAGACCCAGTACTTC
TRBV11-3	TRBD2	TRBJ2-1	once	14	CASSLEGTSNEQFF	TGTGCCAGCAGCTTAGAAGGGACTAGCAATGAGCAGTTCTTC
TRBV4-3	NA	TRBJ1-1	few	15	CASSQGGITNTEAFF	TGCGCCAGCAGCCAAGGAGGTATCACTAACACTGAAGCTTTCTTT
TRBV27	NA	TRBJ2-1	medium-sized	13	CASSPGTAIQQFF	TGTGCCAGCAGTCCCGGGACCGCTATTCAGCAGTTCTTC
TRBV10-3	TRBD1	TRBJ1-6	NA	17	CAISQHLQGAMGSPLHF	TGTGCCATCAGCCAACACCTACAGGGGGCGATGGGGTCACCCCTCCACTTT
TRBV5-6	NA	TRBJ2-4	once	14	CASSAVVVENIQYF	TGTGCCAGCAGCGCAGTGGTGGTGGAAAACATTCAGTACTTC
TRBV16	NA	TRBJ1-5	NA	14	CASSQFGPNQPQHF	TGTGCCAGCAGCCAATTTGGTCCAAATCAGCCCCAGCATTTT
TRBV19	NA	TRBJ1-1	few	12	CASSIGNTEAFF	TGTGCCAGTAGTATCGGCAACACTGAAGCTTTCTTT
TRBV27	TRBD2	TRBJ2-1	few	17	CASSPSRLAGGVNEQFF	TGTGCCAGCAGTCCCTCGCGCTTAGCGGGGGGGGTCAATGAGCAGTTCTTC
TRBV11-3	NA	TRBJ2-3	NA	13	CASSLLGFGTQYF	TGTGCCAGCAGCTTATTGGGATTCGGTACGCAGTATTTT
TRBV19	NA	TRBJ2-3	NA	14	CASEPDESTDTQYF	TGTGCCAGCGAGCCCGATGAGAGCACAGATACGCAGTATTTT
TRBV11-2	NA	TRBJ1-4	NA	15	CASSPTRGTNEKLFF	TGTGCCAGCAGCCCCACCCGTGGGACTAATGAAAAACTGTTTTTT
TRBV7-2	NA	TRBJ2-6	NA	14	CASTTESGANVLTF	TGTGCCAGCACCACGGAATCTGGGGCCAACGTCCTGACTTTC
TRBV6-5	NA	TRBJ1-1	NA	15	CASSYPGGEGAEAFF	TGTGCCAGCAGTTACCCCGGGGGAGAGGGGGCTGAAGCTTTCTTT
TRBV30	NA	TRBJ1-6	NA	13	CAWSVDRNSPLHF	TGTGCCTGGAGTGTAGACAGAAATTCACCCCTCCACTTT
TRBV5-8	TRBD2	TRBJ2-5	few	15	CASTLSGGAQETQYF	TGTGCCAGCACCCTTAGCGGGGGGGCCCAAGAGACCCAGTACTTC
TRBV30	NA	TRBJ2-3	NA	12	CAWSSARDTQYF	TGTGCCTGGAGCTCCGCTAGGGATACGCAGTATTTT
TRBV5-4	NA	TRBJ1-6	NA	14	CASSFGGSNSPLHF	TGTGCCAGCAGCTTTGGGGGTAGTAATTCACCCCTCCACTTT
TRBV13	TRBD1	TRBJ1-1	NA	14	CASTRDRFDTEAFF	TGTGCCAGCACAAGGGACAGGTTTGACACTGAAGCTTTCTTT
TRBV5-4	NA	TRBJ2-3	few	12	CASSLERDTQYF	TGTGCCAGCAGCTTGGAGAGGGATACGCAGTATTTT
TRBV18	TRBD1	TRBJ1-1	NA	15	CASSPLDRANTEAFF	TGTGCCAGCTCACCGCTGGACAGGGCGAACACTGAAGCTTTCTTT
TRBV5-8	NA	TRBJ2-5	NA	16	CASSLALEDSKETQYF	TGTGCCAGCAGCTTGGCCTTGGAGGATTCCAAAGAGACCCAGTACTTC
TRBV7-2	NA	TRBJ1-2	NA	17	CASSLVGNDMGIGGYTF	TGTGCCAGCAGCTTAGTAGGAAATGACATGGGAATAGGTGGCTACACCTTC
TRBV6-6	NA	TRBJ1-1	NA	15	CASSYLAGMNTEAFF	TGTGCCAGCAGTTACTTGGCAGGCATGAACACTGAAGCTTTCTTT
TRBV29-1	NA	TRBJ1-2	NA	12	CSVDGGRWGYTF	TGCAGCGTCGACGGGGGACGCTGGGGCTACACCTTC
TRBV11-2	NA	TRBJ1-6	once	14	CASSLLSFNSPLHF	TGTGCCAGCAGCTTGTTGAGTTTTAATTCACCCCTCCACTTT
TRBV5-6	NA	TRBJ1-1	NA	17	CASSPGRVITLNTEAFF	TGTGCCAGCAGTCCCGGACGGGTCATCACACTGAACACTGAAGCTTTCTTT
TRBV7-2	NA	TRBJ1-6	few	19	CASSLLGDRPAFNNSPLHF	TGTGCCAGCAGCTTACTGGGTGACAGGCCCGCCTTTAATAATTCACCCCTCCACTTT
TRBV27	NA	TRBJ2-2	NA	14	CASKGGAWTGELFF	TGTGCCAGCAAAGGGGGGGCCTGGACCGGGGAGCTGTTTTTT
TRBV6-5	TRBD1	TRBJ1-1	NA	16	CASSSPIRGRGSEAFF	TGTGCCAGCAGTTCACCGATCAGGGGGCGCGGGTCTGAAGCTTTCTTT
TRBV7-8	NA	TRBJ1-5	NA	16	CASSLIRGRGALPQHF	TGTGCCAGCAGCTTAATTAGGGGGAGGGGCGCTCTGCCCCAGCATTTT
TRBV18	TRBD1	TRBJ2-1	NA	17	CASSWAPGTGGMDEQFF	TGTGCCAGCTCTTGGGCCCCCGGGACAGGGGGGATGGATGAGCAGTTCTTC
TRBV18	NA	TRBJ2-7	NA	13	CASSREQTYEQYF	TGTGCCAGCTCACGCGAACAGACCTACGAGCAGTACTTC
TRBV5-1	NA	TRBJ2-7	NA	13	CASSLSRSYEQYF	TGCGCCAGCAGCTTGTCACGCTCCTACGAGCAGTACTTC
TRBV5-6	TRBD1	TRBJ1-2	NA	15	CASSFGTGDYYGYTF	TGTGCCAGCAGTTTCGGGACAGGGGATTACTATGGCTACACCTTC
TRBV7-2	NA	TRBJ1-1	NA	16	CASSLVAGKAGTEAFF	TGTGCCAGCAGCTTAGTCGCGGGTAAAGCTGGCACTGAAGCTTTCTTT
TRBV27	TRBD1	TRBJ2-5	NA	17	CASRLTRQGRLKETQYF	TGTGCCAGCAGACTAACCAGACAGGGGAGGTTGAAAGAGACCCAGTACTTC
TRBV28	NA	TRBJ1-2	NA	12	CASSFRRDGYTF	TGTGCCAGCAGTTTCCGCAGGGACGGCTACACCTTC
TRBV6-1	NA	TRBJ1-5	medium-sized	13	CASSEWGGQPQHF	TGTGCCAGCAGTGAATGGGGAGGTCAGCCCCAGCATTTT
TRBV6-1	NA	TRBJ2-5	NA	10	CASKRETQYF	TGTGCCAGCAAGAGGGAGACCCAGTACTTC
TRBV2	TRBD1	TRBJ1-2	NA	14	CASRRQGTDYGYTF	TGTGCCAGCAGGCGACAGGGGACTGACTATGGCTACACCTTC
TRBV9	NA	TRBJ1-3	NA	17	CASSAVGNLAIGNTIYF	TGTGCCAGCAGCGCGGTAGGGAACTTAGCTATTGGAAACACCATATATTTT
TRBV4-2	NA	TRBJ1-3	NA	15	CASSQDRETGNTIYF	TGTGCCAGCAGCCAAGACCGGGAAACTGGAAACACCATATATTTT
TRBV29-1	TRBD1	TRBJ2-7	NA	13	CSVTGTASYEQYF	TGCAGCGTCACCGGGACAGCCTCCTACGAGCAGTACTTC
TRBV6-6	TRBD2	TRBJ2-1	NA	15	CASSTTSGGANEQFF	TGTGCCAGCAGTACTACTAGCGGGGGGGCCAATGAGCAGTTCTTC
TRBV6-1	NA	TRBJ2-1	once	13	CASSELGMNEQFF	TGTGCCAGCAGTGAATTAGGAATGAATGAGCAGTTCTTC